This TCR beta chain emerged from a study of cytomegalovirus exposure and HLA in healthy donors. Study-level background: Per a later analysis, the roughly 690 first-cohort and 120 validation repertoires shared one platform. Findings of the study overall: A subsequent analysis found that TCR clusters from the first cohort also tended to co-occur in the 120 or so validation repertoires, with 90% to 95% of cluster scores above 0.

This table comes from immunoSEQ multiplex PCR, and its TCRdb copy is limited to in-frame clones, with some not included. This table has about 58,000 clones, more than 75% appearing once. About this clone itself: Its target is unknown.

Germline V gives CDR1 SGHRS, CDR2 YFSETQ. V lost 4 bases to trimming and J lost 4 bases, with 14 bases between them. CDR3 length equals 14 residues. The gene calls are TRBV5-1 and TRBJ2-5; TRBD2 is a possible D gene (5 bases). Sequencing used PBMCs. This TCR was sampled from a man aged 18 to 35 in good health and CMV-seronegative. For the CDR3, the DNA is TGCGCCAGCAGCCCCCCCAGCGGAACAGAGACCCAGTACTTC. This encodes CASSPPSGTETQYF.